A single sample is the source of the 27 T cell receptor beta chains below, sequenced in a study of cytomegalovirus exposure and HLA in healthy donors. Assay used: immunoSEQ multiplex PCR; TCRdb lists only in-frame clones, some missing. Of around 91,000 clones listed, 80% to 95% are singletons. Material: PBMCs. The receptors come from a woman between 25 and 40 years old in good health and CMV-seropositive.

Written as DNA, the CDR3 is TGTGCCAGTACCAAAGCCGGGACAGGGGGACATGGCTACACCTTC. Its protein is CASTKAGTGGHGYTF. The chain uses TRBV19 and TRBJ1-2; 11 bases map to TRBD1. The CDR3 spans 15 residues. Unmatched junction bases numbered 10, after V lost 7 bases and J lost 6 bases. The V gene's germline CDR1 is LNHDA and CDR2 SQIVND (reference sequence).

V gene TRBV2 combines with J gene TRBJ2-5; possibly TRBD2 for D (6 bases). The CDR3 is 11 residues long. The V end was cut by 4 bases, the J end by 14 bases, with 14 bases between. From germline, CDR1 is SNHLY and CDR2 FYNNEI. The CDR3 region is CASSGGTSPYF. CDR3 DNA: TGTGCCAGCAGTGGCGGGACGTCTCCATACTTC.

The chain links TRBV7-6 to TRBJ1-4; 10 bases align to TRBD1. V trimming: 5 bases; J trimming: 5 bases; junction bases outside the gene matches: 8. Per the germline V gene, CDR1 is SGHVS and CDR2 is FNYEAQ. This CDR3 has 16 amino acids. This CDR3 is CASSVGQGTGNEKLFF. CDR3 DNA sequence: TGTGCCAGCAGCGTGGGACAGGGGACGGGGAATGAAAAACTGTTTTTT. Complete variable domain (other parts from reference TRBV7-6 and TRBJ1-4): GAGVSQSPRYKVTKRGQDVALRCDPISGHVSLYWYRQALGQGPEFLTYFNYEAQQDKSGLPNDRFSAERPEGSISTLTIQRTEQRDSAMYRCASSVGQGTGNEKLFFGSGTQLSVL.

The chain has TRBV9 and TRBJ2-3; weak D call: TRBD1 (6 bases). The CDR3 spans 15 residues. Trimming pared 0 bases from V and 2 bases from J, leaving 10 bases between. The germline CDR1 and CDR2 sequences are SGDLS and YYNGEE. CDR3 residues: CASSVVGQNTDTQYF. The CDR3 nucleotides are TGTGCCAGCAGCGTAGTGGGACAAAACACAGATACGCAGTATTTT.

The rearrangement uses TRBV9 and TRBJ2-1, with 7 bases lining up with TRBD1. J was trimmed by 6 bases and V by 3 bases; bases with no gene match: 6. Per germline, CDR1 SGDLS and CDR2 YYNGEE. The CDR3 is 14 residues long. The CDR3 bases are TGTGCCAGCAGCGCGACAGGGCTGGGCAATGAGCAGTTCTTC. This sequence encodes CASSATGLGNEQFF.

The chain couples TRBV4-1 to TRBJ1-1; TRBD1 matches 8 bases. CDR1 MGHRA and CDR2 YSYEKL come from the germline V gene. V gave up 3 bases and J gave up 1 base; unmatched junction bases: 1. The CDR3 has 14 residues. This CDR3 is CASSHTGGNTEAFF. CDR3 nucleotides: TGCGCCAGCAGCCATACAGGGGGGAACACTGAAGCTTTCTTT.

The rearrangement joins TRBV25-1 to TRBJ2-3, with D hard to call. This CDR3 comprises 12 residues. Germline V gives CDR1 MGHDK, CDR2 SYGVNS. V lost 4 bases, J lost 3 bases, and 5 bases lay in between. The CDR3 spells CASSVGTDTQYF. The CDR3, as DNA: TGTGCCAGCAGTGTCGGGACAGATACGCAGTATTTT.

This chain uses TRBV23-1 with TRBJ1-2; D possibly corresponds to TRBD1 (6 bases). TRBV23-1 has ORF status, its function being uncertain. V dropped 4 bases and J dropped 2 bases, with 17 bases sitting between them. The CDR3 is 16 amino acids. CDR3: CASSRPSGQMNYGYTF. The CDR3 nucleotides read TGCGCCAGCAGTCGACCCTCGGGACAAATGAACTATGGCTACACCTTC.

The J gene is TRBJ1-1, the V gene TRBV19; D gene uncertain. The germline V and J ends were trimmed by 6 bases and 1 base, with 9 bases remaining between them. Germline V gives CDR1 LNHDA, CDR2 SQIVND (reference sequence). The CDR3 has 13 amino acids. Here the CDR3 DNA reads TGTGCCAGTAGCCTTCTAGGGAACACTGAAGCTTTCTTT. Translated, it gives CASSLLGNTEAFF.

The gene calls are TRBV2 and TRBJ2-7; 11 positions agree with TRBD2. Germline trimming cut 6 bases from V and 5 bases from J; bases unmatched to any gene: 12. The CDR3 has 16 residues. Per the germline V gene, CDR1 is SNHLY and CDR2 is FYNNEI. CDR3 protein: CASRRTTGTSGDEQYF. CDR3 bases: TGTGCCAGCAGGAGAACCACAGGGACTAGCGGCGACGAGCAGTACTTC. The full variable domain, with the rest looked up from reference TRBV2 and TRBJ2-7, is EPEVTQTPSHQVTQMGQEVILRCVPISNHLYFYWYRQILGQKVEFLVSFYNNEISEKSEIFDDQFSVERPDGSNFTLKIRSTKLEDSAMYFCASRRTTGTSGDEQYFGPGTRLTVT.

CDR3 protein: CASGSSGENNEQFF. The CDR3 nucleotides read TGTGCCAGCGGGTCTAGCGGGGAAAACAATGAGCAGTTCTTC. V is TRBV28 and J is TRBJ2-1, with 9 nucleotides matching TRBD2. The CDR3 is 14 amino acids. V trimming: 8 bases; J trimming: 5 bases; junction bases outside the gene matches: 7. Germline values: CDR1 MDHEN, CDR2 SYDVKM.

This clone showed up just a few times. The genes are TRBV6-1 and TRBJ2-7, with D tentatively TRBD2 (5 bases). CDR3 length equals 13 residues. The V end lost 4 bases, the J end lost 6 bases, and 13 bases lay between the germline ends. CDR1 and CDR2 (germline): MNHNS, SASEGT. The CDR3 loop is CASSGSVWGEQYF. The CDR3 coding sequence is TGTGCCAGCAGTGGTAGCGTTTGGGGCGAGCAGTACTTC.

The DNA for the CDR3 is TGTGCCAGTAGCTGGGTCGGACAGCTATATGGCTACACCTTC. It yields the protein CASSWVGQLYGYTF. This chain links TRBV19 with TRBJ1-2; TRBD1 might be the D (6 bases). Germline lookup yields CDR1 LNHDA and CDR2 SQIVND (reference sequence). With 6 bases removed from V and 5 bases from J, the gap between germline ends came to 16 bases. The CDR3 consists of 14 residues.

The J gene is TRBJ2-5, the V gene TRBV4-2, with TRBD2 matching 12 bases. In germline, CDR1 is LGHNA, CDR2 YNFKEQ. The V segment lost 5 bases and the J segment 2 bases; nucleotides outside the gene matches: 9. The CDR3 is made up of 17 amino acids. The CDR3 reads CASSTGLAGKGQETQYF. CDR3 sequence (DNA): TGTGCCAGCAGCACAGGACTAGCGGGAAAGGGACAAGAGACCCAGTACTTC.

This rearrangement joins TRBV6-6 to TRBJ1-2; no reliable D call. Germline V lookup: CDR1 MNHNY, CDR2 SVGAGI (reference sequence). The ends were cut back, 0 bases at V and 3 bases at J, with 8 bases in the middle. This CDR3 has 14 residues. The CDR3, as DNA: TGTGCCAGCAGTTACTCCCCCAGGCACTATGGCTACACCTTC. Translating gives CASSYSPRHYGYTF.

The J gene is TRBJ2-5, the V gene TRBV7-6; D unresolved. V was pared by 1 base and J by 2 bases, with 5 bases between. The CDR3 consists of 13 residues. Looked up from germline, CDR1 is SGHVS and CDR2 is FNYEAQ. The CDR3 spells CASSLGLQETQYF. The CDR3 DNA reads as TGTGCCAGCAGCTTAGGGCTTCAAGAGACCCAGTACTTC. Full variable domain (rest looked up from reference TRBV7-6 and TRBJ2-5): GAGVSQSPRYKVTKRGQDVALRCDPISGHVSLYWYRQALGQGPEFLTYFNYEAQQDKSGLPNDRFSAERPEGSISTLTIQRTEQRDSAMYRCASSLGLQETQYFGPGTRLLVL.

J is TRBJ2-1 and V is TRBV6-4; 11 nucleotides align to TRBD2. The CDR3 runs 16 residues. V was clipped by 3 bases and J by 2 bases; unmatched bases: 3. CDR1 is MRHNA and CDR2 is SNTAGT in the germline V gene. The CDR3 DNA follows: TGTGCCAGCAGTGAAATAGCGGGAGGGCCCTACAATGAGCAGTTCTTC. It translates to CASSEIAGGPYNEQFF.

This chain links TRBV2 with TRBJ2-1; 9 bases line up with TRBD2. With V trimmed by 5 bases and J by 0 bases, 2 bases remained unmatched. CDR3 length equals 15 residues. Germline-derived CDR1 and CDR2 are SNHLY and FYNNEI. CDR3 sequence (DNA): TGTGCCAGCAGTCCGACTAGCGGCTCCTACAATGAGCAGTTCTTC. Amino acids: CASSPTSGSYNEQFF.

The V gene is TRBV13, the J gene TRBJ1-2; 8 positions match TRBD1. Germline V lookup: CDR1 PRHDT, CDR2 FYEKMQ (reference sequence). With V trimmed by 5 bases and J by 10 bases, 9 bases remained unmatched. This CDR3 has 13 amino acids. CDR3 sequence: CASSMTGARDYTF. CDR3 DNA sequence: TGTGCCAGCAGCATGACAGGGGCCAGAGACTACACCTTC.

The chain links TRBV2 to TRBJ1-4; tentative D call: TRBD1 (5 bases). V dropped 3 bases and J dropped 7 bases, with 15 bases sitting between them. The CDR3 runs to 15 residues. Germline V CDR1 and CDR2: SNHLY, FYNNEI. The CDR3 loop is CASSDLATVSEKLFF. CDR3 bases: TGTGCCAGCAGTGATTTGGCGACAGTGAGTGAAAAACTGTTTTTT.

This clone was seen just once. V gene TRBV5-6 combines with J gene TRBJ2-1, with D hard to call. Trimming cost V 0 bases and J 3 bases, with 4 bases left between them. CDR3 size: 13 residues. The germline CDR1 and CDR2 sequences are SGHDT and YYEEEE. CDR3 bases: TGTGCCAGCAGCTTGGACTACTACAATGAGCAGTTCTTC. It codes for CASSLDYYNEQFF.

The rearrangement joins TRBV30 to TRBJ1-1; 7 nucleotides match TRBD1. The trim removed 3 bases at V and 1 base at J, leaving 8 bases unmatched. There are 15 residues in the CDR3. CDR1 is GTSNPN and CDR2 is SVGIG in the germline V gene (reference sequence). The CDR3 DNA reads TGTGCCTGGAGCCCCAAGGACAGGTGGAACACTGAAGCTTTCTTT. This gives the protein CAWSPKDRWNTEAFF.

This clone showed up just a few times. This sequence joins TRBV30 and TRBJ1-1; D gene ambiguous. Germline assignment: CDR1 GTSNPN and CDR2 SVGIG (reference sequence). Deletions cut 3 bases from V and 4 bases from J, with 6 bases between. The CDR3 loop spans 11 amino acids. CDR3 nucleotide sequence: TGTGCCTGGAGAGCTGGCACTGAAGCTTTCTTT. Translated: CAWRAGTEAFF.

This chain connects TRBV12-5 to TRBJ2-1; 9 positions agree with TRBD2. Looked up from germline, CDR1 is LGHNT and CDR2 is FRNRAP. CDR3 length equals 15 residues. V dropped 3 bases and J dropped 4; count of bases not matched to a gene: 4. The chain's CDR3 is CASGFIAGGYNEQFF. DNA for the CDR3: TGTGCTAGTGGTTTTATCGCGGGAGGGTACAATGAGCAGTTCTTC.

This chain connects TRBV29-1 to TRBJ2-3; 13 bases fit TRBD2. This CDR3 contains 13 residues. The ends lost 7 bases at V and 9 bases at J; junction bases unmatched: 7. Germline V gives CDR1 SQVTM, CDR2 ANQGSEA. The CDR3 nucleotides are TGCAGCGCCAGACTAGCGGGAGGATGGACGCAGTATTTT. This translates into CSARLAGGWTQYF.

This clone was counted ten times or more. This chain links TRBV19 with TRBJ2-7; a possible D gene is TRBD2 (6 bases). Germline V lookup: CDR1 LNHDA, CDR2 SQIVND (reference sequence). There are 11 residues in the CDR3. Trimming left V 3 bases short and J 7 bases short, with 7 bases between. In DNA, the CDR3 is TGTGCCAGTAGTATGGGACTGGAGCAGTACTTC. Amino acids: CASSMGLEQYF. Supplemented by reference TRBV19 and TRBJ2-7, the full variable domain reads DGGITQSPKYLFRKEGQNVTLSCEQNLNHDAMYWYRQDPGQGLRLIYYSQIVNDFQKGDIAEGYSVSREKKESFPLTVTSAQKNPTAFYLCASSMGLEQYFGPGTRLTVT.

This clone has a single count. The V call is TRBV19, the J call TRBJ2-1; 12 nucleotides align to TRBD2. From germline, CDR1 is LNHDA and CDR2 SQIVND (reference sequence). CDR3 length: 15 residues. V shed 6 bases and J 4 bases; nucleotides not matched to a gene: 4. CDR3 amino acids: CASSPGTSGYNEQFF. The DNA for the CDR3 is TGTGCCAGTAGCCCCGGGACTAGCGGGTACAATGAGCAGTTCTTC.